This T cell receptor beta chain was captured in a study of T cell responses to AZD1222 COVID-19 vaccine. Study conclusions and caveats: The donors showed a predominance of white British ancestry and of females, with possible underestimation of clonal diversity. Along spike, vaccine-associated CD4 TCRs were found throughout, with dominance at 160-218 and 743-854. Among spike-specific TCRs, nearly half reportedly target unmutated variant regions. At baseline, seropositivity was found in only 5 to 7 AZD1222 recipients.

Clones were read by immunoSEQ multiplex PCR, and TCRdb kept only the in-frame ones, dropping some. The table for this sample gives 150,000 or so clones. There are 14 residues in the CDR3. From germline, CDR1 is SGHKS and CDR2 YYEKEE (reference sequence). Trimming pared 4 bases from V and 8 bases from J, leaving 18 bases between. To note about this clone: Its antigen is not identified.

The sequence derives from an adult in good health. V and J are TRBV5-5 and TRBJ1-2, with D tentatively TRBD1 (6 bases). Input material: peripheral blood. The CDR3 protein is CASSTSGDLEGYTF. The CDR3 DNA reads TGTGCCAGCAGCACCTCAGGGGATCTCGAGGGCTACACCTTC.